This T cell receptor beta chain was obtained from a study of blood T cell repertoires in COVID-19. Study summary: The study drew acute and convalescent COVID-19 samples from the United States, Italy and Spain. The cDNA or gDNA used as material had been derived from T cells, B-cell-depleted T cells, or PBMCs.

Assay used: immunoSEQ multiplex PCR; TCRdb lists only in-frame clones, some missing. The table records 70,000 or so clones, approximately 86% of them present only once. The germline CDR1 and CDR2 sequences are MNHEY and SVGAGI. The CDR3 loop spans 15 amino acids. The V gene end was trimmed by 5 bases and the J gene end by 2 bases; junction bases not matched to a gene: 5. Source material: peripheral blood. The receptor was derived from a man between 45 and 60 years old with acute or convalescent COVID-19. J is TRBJ1-5 and V is TRBV6-5; 8 nucleotides match TRBD1. CDR3 sequence reads: CASSTQGAGNQPQHF. The CDR3 coding sequence is TGTGCCAGCAGTACCCAGGGGGCTGGCAATCAGCCCCAGCATTTT.